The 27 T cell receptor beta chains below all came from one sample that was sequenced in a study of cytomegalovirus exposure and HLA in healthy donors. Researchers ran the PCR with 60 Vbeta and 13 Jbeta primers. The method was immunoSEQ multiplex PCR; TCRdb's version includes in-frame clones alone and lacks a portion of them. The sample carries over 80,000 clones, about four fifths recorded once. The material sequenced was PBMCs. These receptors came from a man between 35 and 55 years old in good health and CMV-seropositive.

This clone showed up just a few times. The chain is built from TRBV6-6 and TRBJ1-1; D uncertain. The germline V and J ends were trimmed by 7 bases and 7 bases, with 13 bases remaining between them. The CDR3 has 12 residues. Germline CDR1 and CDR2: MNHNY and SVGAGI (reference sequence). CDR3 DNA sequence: TGTGCCAGCACCTTTGGAGCGGTTGAAGCTTTCTTT. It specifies CASTFGAVEAFF.

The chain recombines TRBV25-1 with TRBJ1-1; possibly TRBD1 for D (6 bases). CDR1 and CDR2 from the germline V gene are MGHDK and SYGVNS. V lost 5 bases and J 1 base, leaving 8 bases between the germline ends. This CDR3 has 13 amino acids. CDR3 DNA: TGTGCCAGCAGTTTACAGGGGAACACTGAAGCTTTCTTT. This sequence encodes CASSLQGNTEAFF. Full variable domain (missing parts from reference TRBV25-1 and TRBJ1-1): EADIYQTPRYLVIGTGKKITLECSQTMGHDKMYWYQQDPGMELHLIHYSYGVNSTEKGDLSSESTVSRIRTEHFPLTLESARPSHTSQYLCASSLQGNTEAFFGQGTRLTVV.

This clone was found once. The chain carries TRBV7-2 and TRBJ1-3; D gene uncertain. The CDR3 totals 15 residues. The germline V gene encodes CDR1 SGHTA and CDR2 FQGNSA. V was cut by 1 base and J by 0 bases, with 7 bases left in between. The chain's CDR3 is CASSLVFFSGNTIYF. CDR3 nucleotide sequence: TGTGCCAGCAGCTTAGTCTTTTTCTCTGGAAACACCATATATTTT.

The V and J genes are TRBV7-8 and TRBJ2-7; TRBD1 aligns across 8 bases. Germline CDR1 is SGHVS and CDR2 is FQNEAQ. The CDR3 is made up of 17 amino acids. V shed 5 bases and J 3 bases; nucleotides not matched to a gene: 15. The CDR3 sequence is CASSPRTPGQVVYEQYF. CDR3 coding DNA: TGTGCCAGCAGCCCCAGAACCCCGGGACAGGTTGTCTACGAGCAGTACTTC.

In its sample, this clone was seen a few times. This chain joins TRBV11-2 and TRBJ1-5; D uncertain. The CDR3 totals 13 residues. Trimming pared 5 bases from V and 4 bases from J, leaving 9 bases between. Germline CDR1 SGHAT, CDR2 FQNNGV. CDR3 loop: CASSPGGNQPQHF. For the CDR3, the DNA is TGTGCCAGCAGCCCTGGCGGGAATCAGCCCCAGCATTTT.

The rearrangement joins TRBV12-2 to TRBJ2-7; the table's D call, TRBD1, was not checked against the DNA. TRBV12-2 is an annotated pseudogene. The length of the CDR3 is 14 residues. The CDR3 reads CASRLCRDFYEQYF. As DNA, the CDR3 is TGTGCAAGTCGCTTATGCAGGGATTTCTACGAGCAGTACTTC.

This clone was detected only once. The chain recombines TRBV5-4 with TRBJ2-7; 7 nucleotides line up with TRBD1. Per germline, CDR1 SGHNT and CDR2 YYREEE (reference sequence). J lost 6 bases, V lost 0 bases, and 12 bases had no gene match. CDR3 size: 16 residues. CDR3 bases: TGTGCCAGCAGCTTGGGATCCGCGAGGGGGCCCGCCGAGCAGTACTTC. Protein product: CASSLGSARGPAEQYF.

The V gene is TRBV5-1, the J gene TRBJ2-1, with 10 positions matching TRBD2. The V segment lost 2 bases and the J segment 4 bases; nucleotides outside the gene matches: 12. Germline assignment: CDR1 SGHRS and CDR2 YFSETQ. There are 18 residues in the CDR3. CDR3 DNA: TGCGCCAGCAGCTTCGACCCTTCAACTAGCGGGATATACAATGAGCAGTTCTTC. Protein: CASSFDPSTSGIYNEQFF.

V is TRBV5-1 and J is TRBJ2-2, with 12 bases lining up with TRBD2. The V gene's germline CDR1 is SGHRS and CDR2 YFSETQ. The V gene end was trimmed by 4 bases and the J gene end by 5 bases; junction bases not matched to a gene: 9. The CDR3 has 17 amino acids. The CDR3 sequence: CASSATSGGRGTGELFF. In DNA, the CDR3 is TGCGCCAGCAGCGCGACTAGCGGGGGCCGAGGGACCGGGGAGCTGTTTTTT.

For the CDR3, the DNA is TGTGCTAGTGGTTTTAGCGGGGGGGCCGATACGCAGTATTTT. Its translation: CASGFSGGADTQYF. The chain joins TRBV12-5 to TRBJ2-3, with TRBD2 matching over 11 bases. Germline assignment: CDR1 LGHNT and CDR2 FRNRAP. The CDR3 is made up of 14 amino acids. Germline trimming cut 3 bases from V and 6 bases from J; bases unmatched to any gene: 2. The whole variable domain, filled in from reference TRBV12-5 and TRBJ2-3, reads DARVTQTPRHKVTEMGQEVTMRCQPILGHNTVFWYRQTMMQGLELLAYFRNRAPLDDSGMPKDRFSAEMPDATLATLKIQPSEPRDSAVYFCASGFSGGADTQYFGPGTRLTVL.

CDR3 sequence: CASSLQGSGNTIYF. CDR3 in DNA: TGTGCCAGCTCACTCCAGGGGTCTGGAAACACCATATATTTT. The chain has TRBV18 and TRBJ1-3; D might be TRBD1 (6 bases). Trimming stripped 4 bases from V and 1 base from J, with 8 bases between. The V gene's germline CDR1 is KGHSH and CDR2 LQKENI. The CDR3 loop spans 14 amino acids. Based on the CDR3 plus reference TRBV18 and TRBJ1-3, the full variable domain is NAGVMQNPRHLVRRRGQEARLRCSPMKGHSHVYWYRQLPEEGLKFMVYLQKENIIDESGMPKERFSAEFPKEGPSILRIQQVVRGDSAAYFCASSLQGSGNTIYFGEGSWLTVV.

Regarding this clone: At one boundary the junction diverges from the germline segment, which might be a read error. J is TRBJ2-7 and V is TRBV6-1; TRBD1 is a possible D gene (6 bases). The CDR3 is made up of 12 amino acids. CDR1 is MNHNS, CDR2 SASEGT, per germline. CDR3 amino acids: CASRDTSHEQYF. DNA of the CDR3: TGTGCCAGCCGGGACACCTCCCACGAGCAGTACTTC.

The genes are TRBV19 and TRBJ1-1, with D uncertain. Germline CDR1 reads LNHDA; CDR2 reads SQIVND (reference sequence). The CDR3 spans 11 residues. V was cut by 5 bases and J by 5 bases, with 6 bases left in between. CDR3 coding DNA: TGTGCCAGTAGTCACAGAACTGAAGCTTTCTTT. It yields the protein CASSHRTEAFF. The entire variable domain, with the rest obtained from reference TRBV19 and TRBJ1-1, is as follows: DGGITQSPKYLFRKEGQNVTLSCEQNLNHDAMYWYRQDPGQGLRLIYYSQIVNDFQKGDIAEGYSVSREKKESFPLTVTSAQKNPTAFYLCASSHRTEAFFGQGTRLTVV.

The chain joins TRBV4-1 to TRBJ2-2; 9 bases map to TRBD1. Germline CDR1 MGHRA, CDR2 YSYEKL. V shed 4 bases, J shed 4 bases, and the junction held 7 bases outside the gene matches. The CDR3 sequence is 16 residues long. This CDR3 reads CASSPQGAIGTGELFF. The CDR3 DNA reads TGCGCCAGCAGCCCACAGGGGGCGATTGGCACCGGGGAGCTGTTTTTT.

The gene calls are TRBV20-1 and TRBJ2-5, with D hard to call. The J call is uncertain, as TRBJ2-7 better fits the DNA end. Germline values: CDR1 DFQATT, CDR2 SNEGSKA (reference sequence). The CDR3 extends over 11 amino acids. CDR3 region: CSARDIHEQYF. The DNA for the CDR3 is TGCAGTGCTAGAGATATCCACGAGCAGTACTTC.

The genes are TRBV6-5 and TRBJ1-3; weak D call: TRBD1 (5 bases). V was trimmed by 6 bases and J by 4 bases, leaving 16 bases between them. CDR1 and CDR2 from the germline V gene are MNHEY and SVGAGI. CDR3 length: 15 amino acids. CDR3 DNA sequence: TGTGCCAGCAGCGCACGCGGGGGTTTAGGAAACACCATATATTTT. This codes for CASSARGGLGNTIYF.

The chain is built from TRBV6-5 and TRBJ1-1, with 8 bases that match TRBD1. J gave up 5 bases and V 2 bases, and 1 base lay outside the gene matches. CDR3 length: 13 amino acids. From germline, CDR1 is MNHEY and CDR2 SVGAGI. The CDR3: CASSYNRGTEAFF. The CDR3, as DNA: TGTGCCAGCAGTTACAACAGGGGGACTGAAGCTTTCTTT.

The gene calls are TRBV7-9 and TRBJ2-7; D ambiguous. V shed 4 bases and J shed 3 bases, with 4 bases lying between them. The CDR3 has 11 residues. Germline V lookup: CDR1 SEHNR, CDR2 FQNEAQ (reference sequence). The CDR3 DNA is TGTGCCAGCAGCTCTTTCTACGAGCAGTACTTC. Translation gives CASSSFYEQYF.

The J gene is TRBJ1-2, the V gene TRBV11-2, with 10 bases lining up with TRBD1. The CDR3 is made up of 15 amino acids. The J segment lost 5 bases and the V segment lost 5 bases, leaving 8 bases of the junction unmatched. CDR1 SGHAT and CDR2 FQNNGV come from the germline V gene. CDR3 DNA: TGTGCCAGCAGCGGACCCGGGACAGGGGTTTATGGCTACACCTTC. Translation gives CASSGPGTGVYGYTF. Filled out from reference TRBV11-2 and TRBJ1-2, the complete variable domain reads EAGVAQSPRYKIIEKRQSVAFWCNPISGHATLYWYQQILGQGPKLLIQFQNNGVVDDSQLPKDRFSAERLKGVDSTLKIQPAKLEDSAVYLCASSGPGTGVYGYTFGSGTRLTVV.

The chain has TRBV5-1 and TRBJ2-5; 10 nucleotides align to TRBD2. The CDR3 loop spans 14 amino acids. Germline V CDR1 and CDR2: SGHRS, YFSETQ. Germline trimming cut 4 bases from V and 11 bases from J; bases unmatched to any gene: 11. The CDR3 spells CASSPAGGPREQYF. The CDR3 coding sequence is TGCGCCAGCAGCCCAGCGGGAGGGCCGAGGGAGCAGTACTTC.

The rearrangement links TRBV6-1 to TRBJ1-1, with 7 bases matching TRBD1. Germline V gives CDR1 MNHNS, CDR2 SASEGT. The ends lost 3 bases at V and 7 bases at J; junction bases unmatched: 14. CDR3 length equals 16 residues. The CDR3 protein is CASSDVGQSFGDEAFF. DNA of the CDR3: TGTGCCAGCAGTGACGTGGGACAGTCCTTCGGGGATGAAGCTTTCTTT.

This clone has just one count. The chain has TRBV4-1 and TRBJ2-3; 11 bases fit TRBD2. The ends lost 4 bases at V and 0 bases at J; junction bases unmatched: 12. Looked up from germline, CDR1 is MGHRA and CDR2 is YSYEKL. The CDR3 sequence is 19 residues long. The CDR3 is CASSRLPIAGGPSTDTQYF. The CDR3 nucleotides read TGCGCCAGCAGCCGATTACCGATAGCGGGGGGGCCTAGCACAGATACGCAGTATTTT.

DNA of the CDR3: TGTGCCAGCTCACCGACTAGTTCCTACGAGCAGTACTTC. It yields the protein CASSPTSSYEQYF. This chain joins TRBV18 and TRBJ2-7; possibly TRBD2 for D (6 bases). Germline-derived CDR1 and CDR2 are KGHSH and LQKENI. V shed 3 bases and J shed 1 base, with 7 bases lying between them. This CDR3 contains 13 residues.

The CDR3 spells CASSQEAAPYEQYF. In nucleotides, the CDR3 is TGCGCCAGCAGCCAAGAGGCGGCCCCCTACGAGCAGTACTTC. This sequence joins TRBV4-1 and TRBJ2-7, with D uncertain. The V end was cut by 0 bases, the J end by 2 bases, with 8 bases between. Germline V gene lookup returns CDR1 MGHRA and CDR2 YSYEKL. The CDR3 has 14 amino acids.

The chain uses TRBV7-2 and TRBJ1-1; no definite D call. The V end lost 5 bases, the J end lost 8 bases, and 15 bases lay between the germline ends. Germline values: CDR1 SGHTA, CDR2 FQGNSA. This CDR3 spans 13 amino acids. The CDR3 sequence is CASSPHMYLEAFF. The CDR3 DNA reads TGTGCCAGCAGCCCCCACATGTATCTGGAAGCTTTCTTT.

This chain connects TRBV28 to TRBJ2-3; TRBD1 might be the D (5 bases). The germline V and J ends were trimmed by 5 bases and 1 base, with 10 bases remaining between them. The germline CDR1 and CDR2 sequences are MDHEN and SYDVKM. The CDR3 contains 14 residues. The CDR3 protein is CASSLPTGTDTQYF. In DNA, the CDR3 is TGTGCCAGCAGTCTGCCGACAGGCACAGATACGCAGTATTTT.

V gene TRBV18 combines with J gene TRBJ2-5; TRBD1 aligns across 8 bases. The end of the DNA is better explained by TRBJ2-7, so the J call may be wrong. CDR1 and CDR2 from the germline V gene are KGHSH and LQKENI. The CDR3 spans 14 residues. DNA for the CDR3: TGTGCCAGCTCCTCCGGGACAGGTCCCTACGAGCAGTACTTC. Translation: CASSSGTGPYEQYF.